The 15 T cell receptor beta chains presented below share a single source sample, sequenced in a study of human T cells and chemical hapten exposure. TCRdb redid the calling of the RACE reads with MiXCR, one entry per CDR3 protein. The sample includes about 110,000 distinct CDR3 sequences, less than 10% seen only once; the top ten take about 3.1%. Time point: patch test 2, 6 weeks after DPC sensitization. Treatment reported: therapeutic diphenylcyclopropenone sensitization with weekly scalp DPC. This specimen was whole blood, taken in connection with sensitization to the hapten diphenylcyclopropenone (DPC). Receptors were obtained from a woman between 40 and 55 years old with alopecia areata. Some clones in this sample may be carry-over from other donors' samples.

This clonotype has a handful of counts. This chain's CDR3 is CASSHMGLAGADNEQFF. CDR3 nucleotide sequence: TGTGCCAGCAGCCACATGGGGCTAGCGGGGGCCGACAATGAGCAGTTCTTC. V and J are TRBV3-1 and TRBJ2-1; 10 bases line up with TRBD2. The germline gives CDR1 LGHDT, CDR2 YNNKEL (reference sequence). Germline trimming cut 3 bases from V and 5 bases from J; bases unmatched to any gene: 10. The CDR3 consists of 17 residues.

This clonotype was counted many times. The J gene is TRBJ1-2, the V gene TRBV5-4; TRBD1 agrees at 7 bases. The CDR3 totals 13 residues. The germline CDR1 and CDR2 sequences are SGHNT and YYREEE (reference sequence). The J segment lost 8 bases and the V segment lost 4 bases, leaving 8 bases of the junction unmatched. In DNA, the CDR3 is TGTGCCAGCAGCGAGGGGACAGAGCGGGGCTACACCTTC. Its protein product is CASSEGTERGYTF.

This clonotype was detected many times. The rearrangement links TRBV5-1 to TRBJ2-7; D gene uncertain. Germline-derived CDR1 and CDR2 are SGHRS and YFSETQ. The CDR3 has 14 amino acids. V gave up 6 bases and J gave up 0 bases, with 13 bases separating them. The CDR3 DNA reads as TGCGCCAGCACCCTCAACTCACCCTCCTACGAGCAGTACTTC. Amino acid sequence: CASTLNSPSYEQYF.

This clonotype has ten or more counts. The rearrangement uses TRBV27 and TRBJ1-5; TRBD1 agrees at 7 bases. With V trimmed by 7 bases and J by 7 bases, 10 bases remained unmatched. This CDR3 region has 14 residues. The V gene's germline CDR1 is MNHEY and CDR2 SMNVEV (reference sequence). The CDR3 sequence: CASNPTGTRQPQHF. The CDR3 DNA is TGTGCCAGCAACCCGACAGGGACGAGGCAGCCCCAGCATTTT.

J is TRBJ1-1 and V is TRBV29-1; TRBD1 matches at 7 bases. Trimming removed 1 base from V and 4 bases from J; junction bases left unmatched: 6. CDR1 SQVTM and CDR2 ANQGSEA come from the germline V gene. The CDR3 contains 14 residues. The CDR3 sequence is CSVEVSGGGTEAFF. CDR3 coding DNA: TGCAGCGTTGAAGTATCAGGGGGAGGCACTGAAGCTTTCTTT. Supplemented by reference TRBV29-1 and TRBJ1-1, the full variable domain reads SAVISQKPSRDICQRGTSLTIQCQVDSQVTMMFWYRQQPGQSLTLIATANQGSEATYESGFVIDKFPISRPNLTFSTLTVSNMSPEDSSIYLCSVEVSGGGTEAFFGQGTRLTVV.

This clonotype was found many times. This chain connects TRBV27 to TRBJ2-7, with D uncertain. This CDR3 comprises 12 residues. Germline CDR1 reads MNHEY; CDR2 reads SMNVEV (reference sequence). V was pared by 3 bases and J by 6 bases, with 9 bases between. This CDR3 reads CASSFSLGEQYF. In DNA, the CDR3 is TGTGCCAGCAGTTTCTCGTTGGGCGAGCAGTACTTC.

With respect to this clonotype: Likely a read error: the CDR3 ends without its conserved phenylalanine or tryptophan. The genes are TRBV7-6 and TRBJ2-5; D is uncertain. CDR1 SGHVS and CDR2 FNYEAQ come from the germline V gene. V dropped 2 bases and J dropped 4 bases, with 5 bases sitting between them. The CDR3 is made up of 12 amino acids. This CDR3 reads CASSLNIETQYS. The CDR3 DNA reads TGTGCCAGCAGCTTAAATATAGAGACCCAGTACTCC.

Many counts were recorded for this clonotype. The chain joins TRBV4-3 to TRBJ1-2; the D gene is possibly TRBD1 (6 bases). CDR1 and CDR2 (germline): LGHNA, YSLEER. The CDR3 contains 15 residues. The V end was cut by 0 bases, the J end by 9 bases, with 17 bases between. CDR3 bases: TGCGCCAGCAGCCAAGATTATCGGGACATACGTCGCTACACCTTC. Translation: CASSQDYRDIRRYTF.

This clonotype was observed at least ten times. V usage is TRBV18 and J usage is TRBJ2-1; TRBD2 aligns across 12 bases. The germline V gene encodes CDR1 KGHSH and CDR2 LQKENI. The CDR3 contains 17 residues. J lost 0 bases, V lost 3 bases, and 3 bases had no gene match. CDR3 region: CASSPASGGASYNEQFF. The DNA of the CDR3 is TGTGCCAGCTCACCCGCTAGCGGGGGGGCCTCCTACAATGAGCAGTTCTTC. Filled out from reference TRBV18 and TRBJ2-1, the complete variable domain reads NAGVMQNPRHLVRRRGQEARLRCSPMKGHSHVYWYRQLPEEGLKFMVYLQKENIIDESGMPKERFSAEFPKEGPSILRIQQVVRGDSAAYFCASSPASGGASYNEQFFGPGTRLTVL.

This clonotype has ten or more counts. CDR3 sequence (DNA): TGTGCCAGCAGGAGGGGTGAGCCGGTCCTGCGCTACACCTTC. This gives the protein CASRRGEPVLRYTF. V is TRBV12-3 or TRBV12-4 and J is TRBJ1-2; TRBD1 might be the D (5 bases). V was shortened by 6 bases and J by 9 bases, with 20 bases between the two germline ends. CDR3 length: 14 residues.

This clonotype was counted ten times or more. V usage is TRBV12-5 and J usage is TRBJ2-1; 8 positions agree with TRBD1. The CDR3 is made up of 15 amino acids. Losses at the gene ends were 7 bases for V and 5 bases for J; bases not matched to a gene: 10. Germline V gene sequence: CDR1 LGHNT, CDR2 FRNRAP. The CDR3 loop reads CASDPGTGPHNEQFF. CDR3 DNA: TGTGCTAGTGACCCAGGGACAGGTCCACACAATGAGCAGTTCTTC.

The chain is built from TRBV10-3 and TRBJ1-2; the match to TRBD1 covers 8 bases. The CDR3 totals 13 residues. Germline loops: CDR1 ENHRY, CDR2 SYGVKD. With V trimmed by 6 bases and J by 3 bases, 3 bases remained unmatched. Written as DNA, the CDR3 is TGTGCCATCAGATCGACAGGGGACTATGGCTACACCTTC. Protein product: CAIRSTGDYGYTF.

This clonotype was seen at least ten times. The V gene is TRBV6-5, the J gene TRBJ2-6; D remains unclear. The CDR3 has 14 amino acids. The V gene's germline CDR1 is MNHEY and CDR2 SVGAGI. Trimming pared 9 bases from V and 0 bases from J, leaving 9 bases between. CDR3 nucleotides: TGTGCCAGTAAGAGGATCTCTGGGGCCAACGTCCTGACTTTC. The encoded protein is CASKRISGANVLTF.

This clonotype was observed many times. This rearrangement joins TRBV6-5 to TRBJ2-7; the D gene is possibly TRBD1 (6 bases). V lost 6 bases and J lost 7, with 16 bases in between. From germline, CDR1 is MNHEY and CDR2 SVGAGI. The CDR3 loop spans 13 amino acids. The CDR3 sequence: CASRNRESGEQYF. CDR3 nucleotide sequence: TGTGCCAGCAGAAACAGGGAATCGGGTGAGCAGTACTTC.

This clonotype was observed at least ten times. The V gene is TRBV7-6, the J gene TRBJ2-1; no clear D gene. The CDR3 contains 12 residues. The V gene's germline CDR1 is SGHVS and CDR2 FNYEAQ. The V gene lost 8 bases and the J gene lost 9 bases, with 14 bases spanning the gap. Here the CDR3 DNA reads TGTGCCAGCGTGGCAGGCACCCGTGAGCAGTTCTTC. It translates to CASVAGTREQFF.